The rows below give T cell receptor beta chains drawn from one sample of a study of blood T cell repertoires in COVID-19. TCRdb's copy holds only in-frame clones and misses some; the assay was immunoSEQ multiplex PCR. The sample consists of 100,000 to 150,000 clones, approximately 79% of them appearing once. The sequenced sample was PBMCs or T cells enriched from blood (not recorded which). These receptors were obtained from a man aged 40-49 years with acute COVID-19. CDR3s include the opening cysteine and the closing phenylalanine or tryptophan. A D gene is named only where the DNA matches it firmly. For some rows the clone size is stated as once, few or many, or as a class when expanded; others skip it.

J gene	D gene	V gene	CDR3 length	clone size	CDR3 protein	CDR3 DNA
TRBJ2-4	TRBD1	TRBV9	12	.	CASSPTGDIQYF	TGTGCCAGCAGCCCGACAGGGGACATTCAGTACTTC
TRBJ2-7	.	TRBV6-2/TRBV6-3	13	.	CASSYRDSYEQYF	TGTGCCAGCAGTTACCGGGACTCCTACGAGCAGTACTTC
TRBJ1-5	.	TRBV6-5	15	.	CASRSGSNSNQPQHF	TGTGCCAGCAGGTCAGGGTCCAATAGCAATCAGCCCCAGCATTTT
TRBJ2-5	TRBD1	TRBV5-4	13	.	CASSWTGEETQYF	TGTGCCAGCAGCTGGACAGGGGAGGAGACCCAGTACTTC
TRBJ2-5	TRBD1	TRBV28	15	.	CASSRRTGGQETQYF	TGTGCCAGCAGTAGAAGGACAGGGGGGCAAGAGACCCAGTACTTC
TRBJ2-5	TRBD2	TRBV18	14	.	CASSPGLDQETQYF	TGTGCCAGCTCACCAGGACTAGACCAAGAGACCCAGTACTTC
TRBJ1-2	TRBD1	TRBV18	16	.	CASSPSFRGMDYGYTF	TGTGCCAGCTCACCCTCTTTCAGGGGGATGGACTATGGCTACACCTTC
TRBJ1-6	.	TRBV7-9	13	.	CASSLGTNSPLHF	TGTGCCAGCAGCTTAGGTACAAATTCACCCCTCCACTTT
TRBJ1-2	TRBD1	TRBV7-3	13	few	CASSFTGDYGYTF	TGTGCCAGCAGCTTCACAGGGGACTATGGCTACACCTTC
TRBJ2-3	.	TRBV5-6	16	few	CASSLGLVARTDTQYF	TGTGCCAGCAGCTTGGGACTCGTTGCCCGCACAGATACGCAGTATTTT
TRBJ1-1	.	TRBV18	15	.	CASSPPPQGRTEAFF	TGTGCCAGCTCACCACCACCGCAGGGTCGCACTGAAGCTTTCTTT
TRBJ1-1	.	TRBV7-9	13	.	CASSLGGDTEAFF	TGTGCCAGCAGCTTAGGGGGGGACACTGAAGCTTTCTTT
TRBJ1-1	.	TRBV3-1/TRBV3-2	16	once	CASSQEGVGRDTEAFF	TGTGCCAGCAGCCAAGAGGGGGTCGGGAGGGACACTGAAGCTTTCTTT
TRBJ2-1	.	TRBV7-3	15	once	CASSFGTSPGLEQFF	TGTGCCAGCAGCTTTGGAACTAGCCCAGGGTTGGAGCAGTTCTTC
TRBJ1-3	.	TRBV6-2/TRBV6-3	16	.	CASSYGDIVSGNTIYF	TGTGCCAGCAGTTATGGCGACATCGTCTCTGGAAACACCATATATTTT
TRBJ1-2	TRBD1	TRBV6-5	15	once	CASSYAQGVGYGYTF	TGTGCCAGCAGTTACGCCCAGGGGGTAGGATATGGCTACACCTTC
TRBJ1-2	.	TRBV6-6	16	.	CASSYDSPGDGNGYTF	TGTGCCAGCAGTTACGATAGTCCAGGGGATGGAAATGGCTACACCTTC
TRBJ2-7	TRBD2	TRBV5-1	18	.	CASSLGGSGGASSYEQYF	TGCGCCAGCAGCTTGGGGGGTAGCGGGGGCGCCAGCTCCTACGAGCAGTACTTC